A single sample gave rise to the 31 T cell receptor beta chains below, sequenced in a study of cytomegalovirus exposure and HLA in healthy donors. The PCR made use of 60 Vbeta and 13 Jbeta primers. Clones were read by immunoSEQ multiplex PCR, and TCRdb kept only the in-frame ones, dropping some. The sample yields about 95,000 clones, roughly 79% seen once. The sequenced material came from PBMCs. Receptors originate from a woman aged 40-49 years in good health and CMV-seronegative.

V gene TRBV7-2 combines with J gene TRBJ2-3, with a weak D call TRBD2 (6 bases). The germline V gene has CDR1 SGHTA and CDR2 FQGNSA. V lost 2 bases and J 5 bases, leaving 14 bases between the germline ends. There are 15 residues in the CDR3. CDR3 sequence: CASSLWGGALDTQYF. The CDR3 coding sequence is TGTGCCAGCAGCTTATGGGGCGGGGCCTTAGATACGCAGTATTTT.

The chain joins TRBV14 to TRBJ1-2, with D unclear. The germline V and J ends were trimmed by 4 bases and 4 bases, with 13 bases remaining between them. Germline values: CDR1 SGHDN, CDR2 FVKESK. This CDR3 contains 14 residues. The CDR3 coding sequence is TGTGCCAGCAGCCCGTCGAGAGACACCTATGGCTACACCTTC. This codes for CASSPSRDTYGYTF.

This clone showed up many times. The rearrangement links TRBV7-9 to TRBJ2-5, with 8 nucleotides matching TRBD1. The V segment lost 5 bases and the J segment 5 bases; nucleotides outside the gene matches: 7. Germline V gene lookup returns CDR1 SEHNR and CDR2 FQNEAQ (reference sequence). CDR3 size: 14 residues. The CDR3 nucleotides read TGTGCCAGCAGCCATGCAAGGGACAGGGAGACCCAGTACTTC. This translates into CASSHARDRETQYF.

The J gene is TRBJ2-7, the V gene TRBV7-9; 8 bases align to TRBD1. With V trimmed by 3 bases and J by 3 bases, 4 bases remained unmatched. The CDR3 covers 14 residues. Germline V CDR1 and CDR2: SEHNR, FQNEAQ (reference sequence). The CDR3 DNA is TGTGCCAGCAGCTTCGACAGGGGCCTCTACGAGCAGTACTTC. Its translation is CASSFDRGLYEQYF. Using reference TRBV7-9 and TRBJ2-7 for the parts outside the CDR3, the full variable domain is DTGVSQNPRHKITKRGQNVTFRCDPISEHNRLYWYRQTLGQGPEFLTYFQNEAQLEKSRLLSDRFSAERPKGSFSTLEIQRTEQGDSAMYLCASSFDRGLYEQYFGPGTRLTVT.

This clone occurred once. The gene calls are TRBV5-1 and TRBJ2-7; 10 nucleotides line up with TRBD1. The germline V gene has CDR1 SGHRS and CDR2 YFSETQ. The CDR3 contains 13 residues. Trimming cost V 4 bases and J 6 bases; bases outside gene matches: 4. The CDR3 coding sequence is TGCGCCAGCAGCGACGGGACAGGGGTCGAGCAGTACTTC. Translation gives CASSDGTGVEQYF.

The gene calls are TRBV9 and TRBJ2-3; unclear D gene. The germline gives CDR1 SGDLS, CDR2 YYNGEE. V was cut by 4 bases and J by 5 bases, with 11 bases left in between. The CDR3 spans 13 residues. This CDR3 reads CASSLRPVDTQYF. In DNA, the CDR3 is TGTGCCAGCAGCTTACGTCCAGTAGATACGCAGTATTTT.

This clone occurred a few times. The chain couples TRBV2 to TRBJ1-5, with D uncertain. V lost 6 bases, J lost 5 bases, and 11 bases lay in between. Germline-derived CDR1 and CDR2 are SNHLY and FYNNEI. The CDR3 length is 13 residues. The CDR3 protein is CASRTGEDQPQHF. The CDR3 nucleotides read TGTGCCAGCAGGACCGGAGAGGATCAGCCCCAGCATTTT.

V is TRBV10-2 and J is TRBJ1-1; TRBD1 is a possible D gene (5 bases). This CDR3 is built from 14 residues. The ends were cut back, 7 bases at V and 0 bases at J, with 12 bases in the middle. Germline V gene data show CDR1 as WSHSY and CDR2 as SAAADI. The CDR3 sequence: CASILAGLNTEAFF. CDR3 nucleotide sequence: TGCGCCAGCATATTAGCAGGGTTGAACACTGAAGCTTTCTTT.

The chain joins TRBV6-6 to TRBJ2-7, with 8 bases lining up with TRBD2. The CDR3 contains 12 residues. V dropped 8 bases and J dropped 4; count of bases not matched to a gene: 4. Germline loops: CDR1 MNHNY, CDR2 SVGAGI (reference sequence). Here the CDR3 reads CASAGGSYEQYF. The CDR3 bases are TGTGCCAGCGCGGGGGGTTCGTACGAGCAGTACTTC.

The chain couples TRBV5-1 to TRBJ2-7, with D perhaps TRBD1 (6 bases). Trimming shortened V by 4 bases and J by 1 base, and 12 bases separated the two germline ends. The CDR3 is 14 amino acids. In germline, CDR1 is SGHRS, CDR2 YFSETQ. CDR3 region: CASSPGDGSYEQYF. In DNA form, the CDR3 reads TGCGCCAGCAGCCCAGGGGACGGGTCCTACGAGCAGTACTTC.

The chain is built from TRBV14 and TRBJ2-5, with 9 bases identical to TRBD1. The CDR3 consists of 15 residues. Trimming removed 0 bases from V and 4 bases from J; junction bases left unmatched: 3. CDR1 and CDR2 (germline): SGHDN, FVKESK. CDR3: CASSQDLDRGETQYF. CDR3 bases: TGTGCCAGCAGCCAAGATTTGGACAGGGGAGAGACCCAGTACTTC.

This chain uses TRBV27 with TRBJ2-2; 7 nucleotides align to TRBD2. CDR1 and CDR2 (germline): MNHEY, SMNVEV (reference sequence). Trimming cost V 2 bases and J 7 bases; bases outside gene matches: 7. This CDR3 contains 15 residues. The CDR3 loop reads CASSLKGGRSGELFF. The CDR3 nucleotides read TGTGCCAGCAGTTTAAAGGGAGGGAGGAGCGGGGAGCTGTTTTTT.

The CDR3 loop reads CASNAGTGFNEQFF. The CDR3, as DNA: TGCGCCAGTAACGCCGGGACAGGGTTCAATGAGCAGTTCTTC. The chain couples TRBV5-1 to TRBJ2-1, with 9 bases that match TRBD1. The junction had 9 bases not matched to a gene; V was cut back by 8 bases and J by 6 bases. CDR3 size: 14 residues. The germline gives CDR1 SGHRS, CDR2 YFSETQ.

The chain links TRBV10-2 to TRBJ1-2; 7 nucleotides align to TRBD1. The junction had 8 bases not matched to a gene; V was cut back by 7 bases and J by 3 bases. CDR1 and CDR2 (germline): WSHSY, SAAADI. This CDR3 is built from 14 residues. The CDR3: CASTRDSQYYGYTF. The DNA of the CDR3 is TGCGCCAGCACAAGGGACAGTCAGTACTATGGCTACACCTTC.

The rearrangement joins TRBV4-1 to TRBJ2-7, with a tentative D call TRBD2 (7 bases). With 5 bases removed from V and 2 bases from J, the gap between germline ends came to 16 bases. CDR3 length: 15 amino acids. Looked up from germline, CDR1 is MGHRA and CDR2 is YSYEKL. The CDR3 region is CASSAGGGAAYEQYF. The CDR3 region has the DNA TGCGCCAGCAGCGCGGGCGGGGGCGCTGCCTACGAGCAGTACTTC.

This chain joins TRBV7-9 and TRBJ2-7; 10 positions agree with TRBD1. Germline CDR1 and CDR2: SEHNR and FQNEAQ (reference sequence). This CDR3 is built from 15 residues. With V trimmed by 5 bases and J by 2 bases, 6 bases remained unmatched. In nucleotides, the CDR3 is TGTGCCAGCAGCCCGACAGGGGGCTCCCCCTACGAGCAGTACTTC. It codes for CASSPTGGSPYEQYF.

V and J are TRBV11-2 and TRBJ2-7; the match to TRBD2 covers 8 bases. The ends lost 1 base at V and 3 bases at J; junction bases unmatched: 11. Germline CDR1 and CDR2: SGHAT and FQNNGV. CDR3 length: 17 amino acids. The CDR3 region has the DNA TGTGCCAGCAGCTTAGGTGGGAGGGCGGGGGGACTCTACGAGCAGTACTTC. Protein product: CASSLGGRAGGLYEQYF.

The gene calls are TRBV7-2 and TRBJ1-2; D ambiguous. CDR3 size: 14 residues. V was clipped by 3 bases and J by 0 bases, with 8 bases between them. Germline CDR1 and CDR2: SGHTA and FQGNSA. The CDR3: CASSFRLANYGYTF. The CDR3 DNA sequence: TGTGCCAGCAGCTTCCGGTTAGCTAACTATGGCTACACCTTC.

V usage is TRBV29-1 and J usage is TRBJ2-2, with 7 positions matching TRBD1. CDR1 is SQVTM and CDR2 is ANQGSEA in the germline V gene. The CDR3 runs to 14 residues. The CDR3 DNA reads TGCATCATAACCCCCGGGACAGACACCGGGGAGCTGTTTTTT. Residues: CIITPGTDTGELFF.

V usage is TRBV2 and J usage is TRBJ2-5, with a tentative D call TRBD2 (5 bases). V was shortened by 10 bases and J by 2 bases, with 14 bases between the two germline ends. Germline CDR1 and CDR2: SNHLY and FYNNEI. This CDR3 has 13 amino acids. CDR3 protein: CATNRAEQETQYF. In nucleotides, the CDR3 is TGTGCCACCAATAGAGCGGAGCAAGAGACCCAGTACTTC.

The count of this clone is one. This sequence joins TRBV30 and TRBJ1-1, with TRBD1 as a possible D gene (6 bases). With 4 bases removed from V and 0 bases from J, the gap between germline ends came to 9 bases. This CDR3 spans 13 amino acids. Germline CDR1 GTSNPN, CDR2 SVGIG (reference sequence). This chain's CDR3 is CAWTRGLNTEAFF. CDR3 DNA sequence: TGTGCCTGGACCAGGGGTCTGAACACTGAAGCTTTCTTT.

The chain combines TRBV2 with TRBJ2-3; 8 bases align to TRBD1. Germline V gene data show CDR1 as SNHLY and CDR2 as FYNNEI. There are 15 residues in the CDR3. J lost 2 bases, V lost 6 bases, and 7 bases had no gene match. CDR3 DNA sequence: TGTGCCAGCAGGGGGACAGGCCCTTACACAGATACGCAGTATTTT. Translated: CASRGTGPYTDTQYF.

The V and J genes are TRBV9 and TRBJ2-3; 8 bases match TRBD2. CDR3 length equals 17 residues. V was clipped by 3 bases and J by 2 bases; unmatched bases: 11. Germline loops: CDR1 SGDLS, CDR2 YYNGEE. The CDR3 DNA follows: TGTGCCAGCAGCGACTTGGGAACTAGCGGAACCACAGATACGCAGTATTTT. Translated: CASSDLGTSGTTDTQYF.

The genes are TRBV10-1 and TRBJ1-5, with unresolved D. V was cut by 4 bases and J by 6 bases, with 4 bases left in between. CDR3 length: 11 amino acids. Germline V gene lookup returns CDR1 WNHNN and CDR2 SYGVQD (reference sequence). The CDR3 DNA reads TGCGCCAGCAGTGGAGTTCAGCCCCAGCATTTT. Protein sequence: CASSGVQPQHF.

This clone was observed many times. The chain recombines TRBV29-1 with TRBJ1-3; D is unclear. Per the germline V gene, CDR1 is SQVTM and CDR2 is ANQGSEA. This CDR3 has 12 amino acids. V dropped 4 bases and J dropped 2 bases, with 6 bases sitting between them. CDR3 protein: CSVVAAGNTIYF. CDR3 DNA sequence: TGCAGCGTTGTAGCGGCTGGAAACACCATATATTTT.

This sequence joins TRBV30 and TRBJ2-7; the D gene is possibly TRBD1 (6 bases). V lost 0 bases and J lost 0, with 9 bases in between. The CDR3 covers 14 residues. Germline V gives CDR1 GTSNPN, CDR2 SVGIG (reference sequence). The CDR3 protein is CAWSVGRGSYEQYF. As DNA, the CDR3 is TGTGCCTGGAGTGTAGGCAGGGGCTCCTACGAGCAGTACTTC.

The V and J genes are TRBV27 and TRBJ1-2; TRBD1 agrees at 7 bases. CDR1 and CDR2 (germline): MNHEY, SMNVEV (reference sequence). The CDR3 extends over 13 amino acids. V lost 6 bases, J lost 5 bases, and 6 bases stayed unmatched. Written as DNA, the CDR3 is TGTGCCAGCAGCCCCGGCAGGGGGTATGGCTACACCTTC. As protein: CASSPGRGYGYTF.

V is TRBV2 and J is TRBJ2-1; 8 nucleotides match TRBD2. This CDR3 contains 17 residues. V trimming: 7 bases; J trimming: 5 bases; junction bases outside the gene matches: 16. CDR1 is SNHLY and CDR2 is FYNNEI in the germline V gene. The CDR3 nucleotides are TGTGCCAGCAAAAAAGGCTCGCGGGGGGCCCTAAACAATGAGCAGTTCTTC. Protein sequence: CASKKGSRGALNNEQFF.

V usage is TRBV28 and J usage is TRBJ1-2; D is ambiguous. The CDR3 covers 13 residues. Germline V gives CDR1 MDHEN, CDR2 SYDVKM. Trimming pared 6 bases from V and 4 bases from J, leaving 12 bases between. In nucleotides, the CDR3 is TGTGCCAGCAGGGCCGTTGGCCCCTATGGCTACACCTTC. It translates to CASRAVGPYGYTF.

The chain recombines TRBV5-1 with TRBJ2-1, with D perhaps matching TRBD1 (6 bases). Trimming shortened V by 4 bases and J by 3 bases, and 20 bases separated the two germline ends. The CDR3 covers 17 residues. Per germline, CDR1 SGHRS and CDR2 YFSETQ. CDR3 in amino acids: CASSRTPWQGSYNEQFF. In DNA form, the CDR3 reads TGCGCCAGCAGCAGGACCCCGTGGCAGGGGAGCTACAATGAGCAGTTCTTC.

This clone was seen more than once but under ten times. This chain links TRBV6-5 with TRBJ1-6, with D possibly being TRBD1 (5 bases). The V gene's germline CDR1 is MNHEY and CDR2 SVGAGI. V was shortened by 0 bases and J by 6 bases, with 12 bases between the two germline ends. The CDR3 runs 16 residues. The CDR3 bases are TGTGCCAGCAGTTACTCAGGTCAGGGATCTAATTCACCCCTCCACTTT. Translated, it gives CASSYSGQGSNSPLHF.